Below are 31 T cell receptor beta chains sequenced from a single sample in a study of T cell responses to AZD1222 COVID-19 vaccine. TCRdb keeps only in-frame clones here, not all; method: immunoSEQ multiplex PCR. The sample lists 110,000 to 150,000 clones; 70% to 90% were seen once. Specimen: peripheral blood, collected on day 0 of AZD1222 vaccination. The receptors originated from an adult in good health.

The chain joins TRBV14 to TRBJ1-1, with D possibly being TRBD1 (5 bases). V dropped 2 bases and J dropped 7 bases, with 20 bases sitting between them. The CDR3 is 16 amino acids. From germline, CDR1 is SGHDN and CDR2 FVKESK. The CDR3 spells CASSQYGVMGVGEAFF. Here the CDR3 DNA reads TGTGCCAGCAGCCAATACGGGGTAATGGGGGTAGGTGAAGCTTTCTTT.

The V gene is TRBV16, the J gene TRBJ2-5; D may match TRBD1 or TRBD2 (5 bases each). V was shortened by 4 bases and J by 7 bases, with 13 bases between the two germline ends. This CDR3 is 13 amino acids long. The germline CDR1 and CDR2 sequences are KGHSY and FQNENV. The CDR3 DNA sequence: TGTGCCAGCAGCCCGAGGGGATTCGGGACCCAGTACTTC. Translating it yields CASSPRGFGTQYF.

The chain employs TRBV6-6 and TRBJ1-5; D perhaps matches TRBD1 (5 bases). This CDR3 comprises 12 residues. Germline-derived CDR1 and CDR2 are MNHNY and SVGAGI (reference sequence). Trimming shortened V by 6 bases and J by 9 bases, and 12 bases separated the two germline ends. The CDR3 sequence is CASSLLTAPQHF. In nucleotides, the CDR3 is TGTGCCAGCAGCCTCCTGACAGCGCCCCAGCATTTT.

With regard to this clone: Other DNA sequences in this specimen translate into the identical CDR3. The V call is TRBV7-9, the J call TRBJ2-3; the D gene is possibly TRBD2 (6 bases). CDR1 is SEHNR, CDR2 FQNEAQ, per germline (reference sequence). V dropped 5 bases and J dropped 0 bases, with 12 bases sitting between them. CDR3 size: 15 residues. This chain's CDR3 is CASSPPGVSTDTQYF. CDR3 nucleotide sequence: TGTGCCAGCAGCCCTCCGGGGGTGAGCACAGATACGCAGTATTTT.

This clone was picked up one time. This sequence joins TRBV3-1 (or the pseudogene TRBV3-2) and TRBJ2-5, with 9 nucleotides matching TRBD2. J gave up 1 base and V 6 bases, and 6 bases lay outside the gene matches. CDR1 LGHDT and CDR2 YNNKEL come from the germline V gene (reference sequence). The CDR3 sequence is 15 residues long. The CDR3 bases are TGTGCCAGCAGTCGCGAACTAGCGGGCCAAGAGACCCAGTACTTC. Its translation is CASSRELAGQETQYF.

The chain is built from TRBV4-1 and TRBJ1-6; 9 bases are a match to TRBD1. The CDR3 consists of 16 residues. The V segment lost 3 bases and the J segment 7 bases; nucleotides outside the gene matches: 7. Germline CDR1 reads MGHRA; CDR2 reads YSYEKL. Written as DNA, the CDR3 is TGCGCCAGCAGCCAGATGACCGGGACAGGGAATTCACCCCTCCACTTT. This codes for CASSQMTGTGNSPLHF.

The table lists this clone with a count of one. J is TRBJ2-1 and V is TRBV5-1; the D is unclear. The CDR3 length is 15 residues. Germline-derived CDR1 and CDR2 are SGHRS and YFSETQ. V was cut by 0 bases and J by 0 bases, with 7 bases left in between. The CDR3 DNA reads as TGCGCCAGCAGCTTGGGAGTTAGCTCCTACAATGAGCAGTTCTTC. Translated: CASSLGVSSYNEQFF.

The gene calls are TRBV5-4 and TRBJ1-4, with a tentative D call TRBD1 (5 bases). Trimming pared 5 bases from V and 8 bases from J, leaving 16 bases between. CDR1 and CDR2 (germline): SGHNT, YYREEE (reference sequence). The CDR3 spans 14 residues. CDR3: CASSSGGGDEKLFF. In nucleotides, the CDR3 is TGTGCCAGCAGTTCCGGGGGAGGTGACGAAAAACTGTTTTTT.

This chain links TRBV28 with TRBJ1-3; possibly TRBD1 for D (5 bases). V shed 4 bases and J shed 3 bases, with 13 bases lying between them. Germline V lookup: CDR1 MDHEN, CDR2 SYDVKM. The CDR3 extends over 15 amino acids. Here the CDR3 DNA reads TGTGCCAGCAGTTCCCAAGACAGATTTGGAAACACCATATATTTT. It translates to CASSSQDRFGNTIYF.

The chain couples TRBV19 to TRBJ1-4; tentatively, D is TRBD1 (5 bases). The V gene lost 7 bases and the J gene lost 2 bases, with 20 bases spanning the gap. Germline CDR1 is LNHDA and CDR2 is SQIVND (reference sequence). This CDR3 has 17 amino acids. The CDR3 protein is CASTHLGTADTNEKLFF. Here the CDR3 DNA reads TGTGCCAGTACCCATCTAGGGACCGCCGATACTAATGAAAAACTGTTTTTT.

The chain is built from TRBV6-5 and TRBJ1-6; 7 bases agree with TRBD1. Germline V gene data show CDR1 as MNHEY and CDR2 as SVGAGI. With V trimmed by 6 bases and J by 10 bases, 9 bases remained unmatched. The CDR3 loop spans 14 amino acids. The DNA for the CDR3 is TGTGCCAGCAGGGTAGGGACAGAAGGATCACCCCTCCACTTT. Translating it yields CASRVGTEGSPLHF.

The V call is TRBV5-1, the J call TRBJ2-5, with 10 bases identical to TRBD2. V dropped 0 bases and J dropped 9; count of bases not matched to a gene: 5. Germline CDR1 and CDR2: SGHRS and YFSETQ. The CDR3 is made up of 14 amino acids. The CDR3 here is CASSLVPSGGSQYF. The CDR3 DNA follows: TGCGCCAGCAGCTTGGTTCCTAGCGGGGGCTCCCAGTACTTC. Filled out from reference TRBV5-1 and TRBJ2-5, the complete variable domain reads KAGVTQTPRYLIKTRGQQVTLSCSPISGHRSVSWYQQTPGQGLQFLFEYFSETQRNKGNFPGRFSGRQFSNSRSEMNVSTLELGDSALYLCASSLVPSGGSQYFGPGTRLLVL.

This clone was counted only a few times. The chain combines TRBV28 with TRBJ1-2; the match to TRBD1 covers 7 bases. Germline-derived CDR1 and CDR2 are MDHEN and SYDVKM. The CDR3 length is 13 residues. V gave up 4 bases and J gave up 4 bases; unmatched junction bases: 3. The CDR3 DNA reads TGTGCCAGCAGTTACAGGGGTGGCTATGGCTACACCTTC. Its translation: CASSYRGGYGYTF.

The chain uses TRBV7-9 and TRBJ1-3, with D hard to call. The V gene lost 5 bases and the J gene lost 3 bases, with 5 bases spanning the gap. There are 12 residues in the CDR3. Germline lookup yields CDR1 SEHNR and CDR2 FQNEAQ (reference sequence). The CDR3 region has the DNA TGTGCCAGCAGCCACAGTGGAAACACCATATATTTT. Encoded protein: CASSHSGNTIYF. Filled out from reference TRBV7-9 and TRBJ1-3, the complete variable domain reads DTGVSQNPRHKITKRGQNVTFRCDPISEHNRLYWYRQTLGQGPEFLTYFQNEAQLEKSRLLSDRFSAERPKGSFSTLEIQRTEQGDSAMYLCASSHSGNTIYFGEGSWLTVV.

The chain combines TRBV9 with TRBJ2-6, with D maybe TRBD1 (5 bases). Germline loops: CDR1 SGDLS, CDR2 YYNGEE. V dropped 4 bases and J dropped 0 bases, with 11 bases sitting between them. The CDR3 covers 16 residues. This CDR3 is CASSPAGHSGANVLTF. The CDR3 DNA sequence: TGTGCCAGCAGCCCCGCAGGACACTCTGGGGCCAACGTCCTGACTTTC.

The chain is built from TRBV28 and TRBJ2-3; 11 bases align to TRBD2. The trim removed 8 bases at V and 6 bases at J, leaving 7 bases unmatched. The CDR3 has 14 amino acids. The germline CDR1 and CDR2 sequences are MDHEN and SYDVKM. This CDR3 is CASGSGGATDTQYF. The CDR3 region has the DNA TGTGCCAGCGGTAGCGGGGGGGCTACGGATACGCAGTATTTT.

The chain recombines TRBV18 with TRBJ1-1, with 8 bases fitting TRBD1. The CDR3 runs to 13 residues. Looked up from germline, CDR1 is KGHSH and CDR2 is LQKENI. The V gene end was trimmed by 5 bases and the J gene end by 3 bases; junction bases not matched to a gene: 2. CDR3 nucleotides: TGTGCCAGCTCAGCGGACAGGGACACTGAAGCTTTCTTT. This gives the protein CASSADRDTEAFF.

V is TRBV12-3 or TRBV12-4 and J is TRBJ2-7; 9 positions match TRBD2. V shed 5 bases, J shed 6 bases, and the junction held 5 bases outside the gene matches. This CDR3 is 13 amino acids long. This CDR3 reads CASSRRGGGEQYF. CDR3 nucleotides: TGTGCCAGCAGTAGGCGGGGGGGCGGCGAGCAGTACTTC.

The rearrangement uses TRBV5-4 and TRBJ1-2, with a tentative D call TRBD1 (5 bases). The V and J ends lost 4 bases and 4 bases respectively, with 14 bases between them. This CDR3 has 14 amino acids. From germline, CDR1 is SGHNT and CDR2 YYREEE (reference sequence). Here the CDR3 reads CASSEDGTGYGYTF. The CDR3 nucleotides are TGTGCCAGCAGCGAGGACGGGACGGGCTATGGCTACACCTTC.

This clone was observed once. The chain joins TRBV7-9 to TRBJ1-4, with TRBD1 matching over 7 bases. This CDR3 is built from 15 residues. The junction had 7 bases not matched to a gene; V was cut back by 4 bases and J by 5 bases. CDR1 and CDR2 from the germline V gene are SEHNR and FQNEAQ (reference sequence). The CDR3 protein is CASSSKGALNEKLFF. The CDR3 nucleotides read TGTGCCAGCAGCTCAAAGGGGGCGCTAAATGAAAAACTGTTTTTT. The full variable domain, rest sourced from reference TRBV7-9 and TRBJ1-4, is DTGVSQNPRHKITKRGQNVTFRCDPISEHNRLYWYRQTLGQGPEFLTYFQNEAQLEKSRLLSDRFSAERPKGSFSTLEIQRTEQGDSAMYLCASSSKGALNEKLFFGSGTQLSVL.

This sequence joins TRBV5-1 and TRBJ1-2; 10 nucleotides line up with TRBD1. The CDR3 length is 18 residues. In germline, CDR1 is SGHRS, CDR2 YFSETQ. After removal of 0 bases from V and 1 base from J, the junction contained 9 bases not matched to a gene. The CDR3 coding sequence is TGCGCCAGCAGCTTGGATGGGACAGGGGTTGGAGATAACTATGGCTACACCTTC. This codes for CASSLDGTGVGDNYGYTF.

The chain couples TRBV30 to TRBJ2-7; unclear D gene. Per germline, CDR1 GTSNPN and CDR2 SVGIG (reference sequence). Trimming stripped 0 bases from V and 2 bases from J, with 2 bases between. CDR3 size: 11 residues. The CDR3 sequence is CAWSVTYEQYF. The DNA of the CDR3 is TGTGCCTGGAGTGTAACCTACGAGCAGTACTTC.

This chain links TRBV27 with TRBJ1-5; a weak D match, TRBD1 (6 bases). The CDR3 has 13 residues. Trimming stripped 4 bases from V and 3 bases from J, with 7 bases between. Looked up from germline, CDR1 is MNHEY and CDR2 is SMNVEV (reference sequence). The CDR3 loop is CASSYRDNQPQHF. Here the CDR3 DNA reads TGTGCCAGCAGTTACAGGGACAATCAGCCCCAGCATTTT.

The CDR3: CASSVDFTGELFF. CDR3 bases: TGTGCCAGCAGCGTAGACTTCACCGGGGAGCTGTTTTTT. The chain links TRBV9 to TRBJ2-2; no firm D call. This CDR3 region has 13 residues. V was cut by 0 bases and J by 4 bases, with 4 bases left in between. Germline V CDR1 and CDR2: SGDLS, YYNGEE.

V gene TRBV5-1 combines with J gene TRBJ2-7; the match to TRBD1 covers 8 bases. J lost 2 bases, V lost 4 bases, and 5 bases had no gene match. Germline V CDR1 and CDR2: SGHRS, YFSETQ. This CDR3 has 14 amino acids. In DNA form, the CDR3 reads TGCGCCAGCAGCCAAACAGGGGGTCCCTACGAGCAGTACTTC. Encoded protein: CASSQTGGPYEQYF. Full variable domain (remainder filled in from reference TRBV5-1 and TRBJ2-7): KAGVTQTPRYLIKTRGQQVTLSCSPISGHRSVSWYQQTPGQGLQFLFEYFSETQRNKGNFPGRFSGRQFSNSRSEMNVSTLELGDSALYLCASSQTGGPYEQYFGPGTRLTVT.

J is TRBJ1-3 and V is TRBV21-1. TRBV21-1 represents a pseudogene. This CDR3 contains 15 residues. CDR3 nucleotide sequence: TGTGCCAGCAGCCCCGACCCGAGCTCTGGAAACACCATATATTTT. This codes for CASSPDPSSGNTIYF.

V usage is TRBV7-9 and J usage is TRBJ1-1; 8 nucleotides line up with TRBD1. Trimming cost V 2 bases and J 8 bases; bases outside gene matches: 4. The V gene's germline CDR1 is SEHNR and CDR2 FQNEAQ (reference sequence). The length of the CDR3 is 13 residues. CDR3 coding DNA: TGTGCCAGCAGCTTAATTCAGGGGGCAGAAGCTTTCTTT. Its protein is CASSLIQGAEAFF.

Regarding this clone: Distinct nucleotide sequences in the sample also encode this CDR3. V is TRBV15 and J is TRBJ2-2; the D is unclear. Germline CDR1 and CDR2: LNHNV and YYDKDF (reference sequence). This CDR3 contains 13 residues. V lost 0 bases, J lost 7 bases, and 6 bases lay in between. CDR3 DNA: TGTGCCACCAGCAGAGATCTAGTCGGGGAGCTGTTTTTT. Its translation: CATSRDLVGELFF.

The rearrangement links TRBV2 to TRBJ2-6; no reliable D call. Germline CDR1 reads SNHLY; CDR2 reads FYNNEI. The CDR3 sequence is 14 residues long. With 3 bases removed from V and 1 base from J, the gap between germline ends came to 4 bases. Here the CDR3 reads CASSDRSGANVLTF. The CDR3 bases are TGTGCCAGCAGTGACAGGTCTGGGGCCAACGTCCTGACTTTC.

The chain has TRBV11-3 and TRBJ2-1; TRBD2 aligns across 8 bases. Germline CDR1 reads SGHNT; CDR2 reads YENEEA. This CDR3 is built from 17 residues. J gave up 1 base and V 2 bases, and 7 bases lay outside the gene matches. CDR3 coding DNA: TGTGCCAGCAGCTTACGGTCGGGGGGGCCTTCCTACAATGAGCAGTTCTTC. It is translated as CASSLRSGGPSYNEQFF.

This chain joins TRBV5-1 and TRBJ2-1, with no clear D. The CDR3 has 14 residues. Trimming removed 6 bases from V and 0 bases from J, with 10 bases in between. Germline CDR1 reads SGHRS; CDR2 reads YFSETQ. CDR3 loop: CASTLGNSYNEQFF. The CDR3 nucleotides read TGCGCCAGCACGTTGGGGAACTCCTACAATGAGCAGTTCTTC.